This TCR beta chain stems from a study of cytomegalovirus exposure and HLA in healthy donors. With 60 Vbeta and 13 Jbeta primers, the PCR was carried out. Here immunoSEQ multiplex PCR was the method, and the copy in TCRdb shows in-frame clones only, minus some. Of some 190,000 clones in the sample, almost 75% are singletons; the top ten hold 3% to 3.5%. A word on this clone: The target antigen is unknown.

V was clipped by 1 base and J by 2 bases, with 12 bases between them. Germline V gene sequence: CDR1 LGHNA, CDR2 YNFKEQ. CDR3 size: 15 residues. The study's findings and limits: The records held CMV serostatus as the only immune exposure information. The likely explanation for a cluster of highly shared sequence variants was sequencing artifact. Reported findings show TCR beta sequences accurately forecast HLA-A and HLA-B alleles in most subjects.

Material: PBMCs. This chain joins TRBV4-2 and TRBJ2-7; D perhaps matches TRBD2 (5 bases). The sequence was collected from a woman aged 25 to 39 in good health and CMV-seropositive. DNA of the CDR3: TGTGCCAGCAGCCAAGGCCGGGGTCAGCCCTACGAGCAGTACTTC. Translating gives CASSQGRGQPYEQYF.